The clone carrying this T cell receptor (beta chain) was observed once. The length of the CDR3 is 13 residues. V lost 0 bases and J 2 bases, leaving 6 bases between the germline ends. CDR1 is SGHRS, CDR2 YFSETQ, per germline. This record belongs to a study of shared clonotypes between healthy human individuals. At deep level, the assay was performed. The assay was immunoSEQ multiplex PCR, and TCRdb's table has in-frame clones only and misses some. The sample holds approximately 980,000 clones, around three quarters seen once. The study separated CD4+ cells into CD45RA+ naive and CD45RA-negative memory subsets.

Source material: memory CD4+ T cells sorted from blood. As for subset: CD45RA-negative fraction. The chain couples TRBV5-1 to TRBJ2-7; D not resolved. This clonotype was obtained from a man in his late teens or twenties in good health. The CDR3 spells CASSLAMAYEQYF. CDR3 sequence (DNA): TGCGCCAGCAGCTTGGCGATGGCCTACGAGCAGTACTTC.